These T cell receptor beta chains were read from a single sample in a study of T cells in Graves' hyperthyroidism and ophthalmopathy. A single record per CDR3 protein comes from TCRdb applying MiXCR to the multiplex PCR reads. The sample comprises 330,000 or so distinct CDR3 sequences, 18% of which are singletons, and roughly a sixth rests with the top ten. The sample consisted of blood. The receptors come from a woman aged 40 to 50 with Graves' ophthalmopathy. CDR3s include the opening cysteine and the closing phenylalanine or tryptophan. The order of the fields is clone size, V gene, J gene, D gene, CDR3 DNA, CDR3 protein. The D gene is left open where the match is weak. Clone size is given as once, few, many or a size class.

>few|TRBV24-1|TRBJ2-1|NA
TGTGCCACCAGTGATTATAGGGTTAACTACAATGAGCAGTTCTTC
CATSDYRVNYNEQFF
>many|TRBV19|TRBJ1-1|TRBD1
TGTACCAGTACCCCGGGACAGCTAGGGACTGAAGCTTTCTTT
CTSTPGQLGTEAFF
>many|TRBV6-5|TRBJ1-2|TRBD1
TGTGCCAGCAGTTACTATGGGGCCCTGACAGGGAACTATGGCTACACCTTC
CASSYYGALTGNYGYTF
>many|TRBV12-3/TRBV12-4|TRBJ1-2|NA
TGTGCCAGCAGTACCCCGGGCCCCCGGAACGTGGATGGCTACACCTTC
CASSTPGPRNVDGYTF
>many|TRBV9|TRBJ2-7|TRBD1
TGTGCCAGCAGCTCGACAGGGGCCTCCGAGCAGTACTTC
CASSSTGASEQYF
>many|TRBV5-1|TRBJ2-7|NA
TGCGCCAGCAGCCCTAGGAGCGGAAGCTCCTACGAGCAGTACTTC
CASSPRSGSSYEQYF
>many|TRBV12-3/TRBV12-4|TRBJ1-2|NA
TGTGCCAGCAGTTCGCCGCCGGGGTTGGAAGGCTACACCTTC
CASSSPPGLEGYTF
>many|TRBV19|TRBJ1-5|TRBD1
TGTGCCAGTAGTATATCCGGGACAGGACTTAGCAATCAGCCCCAGCATTTT
CASSISGTGLSNQPQHF
>many|TRBV28|TRBJ1-5|NA
TGTGCCAGCAGTTCCCCTCCCATTAAGCCCCAGCATTTT
CASSSPPIKPQHF
>many|TRBV28|TRBJ2-7|NA
TGTGCCAGCAGTTGCCTGGAGGACGAGCAGTACTTC
CASSCLEDEQYF
>many|TRBV29-1|TRBJ2-7|TRBD2
TGCAGCGTTGGAAATTTACAGGCTAGCGGTAAGACCTACGAGCAGTACTTC
CSVGNLQASGKTYEQYF